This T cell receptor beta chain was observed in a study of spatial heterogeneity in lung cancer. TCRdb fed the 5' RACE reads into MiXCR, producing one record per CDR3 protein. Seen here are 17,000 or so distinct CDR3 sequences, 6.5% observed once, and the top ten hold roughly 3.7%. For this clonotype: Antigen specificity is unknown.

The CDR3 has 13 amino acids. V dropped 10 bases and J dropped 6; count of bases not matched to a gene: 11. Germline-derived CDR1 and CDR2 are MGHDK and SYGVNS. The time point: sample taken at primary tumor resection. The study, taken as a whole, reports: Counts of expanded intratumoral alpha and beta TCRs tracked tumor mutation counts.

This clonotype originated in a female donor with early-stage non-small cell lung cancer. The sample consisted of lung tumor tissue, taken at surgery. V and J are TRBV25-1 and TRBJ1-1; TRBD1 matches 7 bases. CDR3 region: CANKARQGSEAFF. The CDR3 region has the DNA TGTGCCAACAAGGCCCGACAGGGCTCTGAAGCTTTCTTT.